The clone carrying this TCR beta chain was counted once. Antigen: not known. The data were obtained in a study of CD8+ T cells in alopecia areata. On the study more broadly: Administration of oral tofacitinib to treated patients was at 5 to 10 mg twice daily.

From germline, CDR1 is SGHAT and CDR2 FQNNGV. V lost 0 bases, J lost 0 bases, and 12 bases lay in between. The CDR3 has 17 amino acids. Study results and caveats: Among the top 100, expanded CD8+ clones were significantly decreased by tofacitinib, as was scalp clonality. Scalp and blood retained many expanded lesional clones during tofacitinib.

Investigators isolated RNA and reverse transcribed it into cDNA to act as the sequencing template. This table comes from immunoSEQ multiplex PCR, and its TCRdb copy is limited to in-frame clones, with some not included. The sample lists some 190,000 clones; around 49% were seen once. The treatment here: oral pan-JAK inhibitor, 5-10 mg twice daily. Researchers picked out CD4+ and CD8+ T cells from PBMCs by sorting. The rearrangement links TRBV11-2 to TRBJ2-1; D not resolved. The origin of this receptor is a human donor with alopecia areata. The input for sequencing was CD8+ T cells sorted from blood, taken at week 52, from a patient treated with tofacitinib. The CDR3 DNA is TGTGCCAGCAGCTTAGATCTCGAGATTAGCTCCTACAATGAGCAGTTCTTC. Translated: CASSLDLEISSYNEQFF.